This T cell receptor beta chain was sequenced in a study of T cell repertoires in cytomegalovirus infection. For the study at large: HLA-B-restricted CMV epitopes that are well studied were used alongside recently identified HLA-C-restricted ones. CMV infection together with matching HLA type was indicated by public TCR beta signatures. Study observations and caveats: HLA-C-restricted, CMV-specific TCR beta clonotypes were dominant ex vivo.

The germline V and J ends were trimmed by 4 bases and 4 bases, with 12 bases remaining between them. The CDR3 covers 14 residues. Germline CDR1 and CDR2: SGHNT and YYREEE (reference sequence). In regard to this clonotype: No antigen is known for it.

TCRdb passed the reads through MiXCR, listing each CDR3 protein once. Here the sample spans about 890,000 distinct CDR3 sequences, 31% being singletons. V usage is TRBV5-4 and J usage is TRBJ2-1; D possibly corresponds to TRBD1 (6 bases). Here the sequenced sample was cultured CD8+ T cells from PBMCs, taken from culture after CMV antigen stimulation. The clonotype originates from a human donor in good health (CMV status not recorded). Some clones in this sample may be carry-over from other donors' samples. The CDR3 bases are TGTGCCAGCAGCCAAGGGACACTATACAATGAGCAGTTCTTC. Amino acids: CASSQGTLYNEQFF.